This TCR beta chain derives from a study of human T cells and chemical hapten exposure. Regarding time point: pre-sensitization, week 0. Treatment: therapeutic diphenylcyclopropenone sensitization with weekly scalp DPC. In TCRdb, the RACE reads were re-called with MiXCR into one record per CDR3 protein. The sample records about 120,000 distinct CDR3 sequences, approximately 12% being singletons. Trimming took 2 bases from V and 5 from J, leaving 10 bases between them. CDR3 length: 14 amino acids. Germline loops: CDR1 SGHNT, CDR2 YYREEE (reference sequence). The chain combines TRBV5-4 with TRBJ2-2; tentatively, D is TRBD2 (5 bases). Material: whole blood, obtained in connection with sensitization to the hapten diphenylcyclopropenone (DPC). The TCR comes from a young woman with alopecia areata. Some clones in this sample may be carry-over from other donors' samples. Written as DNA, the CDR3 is TGTGCCAGCAGCTTAAGAGGGCCTACCGGGGAGCTGTTTTTT. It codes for CASSLRGPTGELFF.